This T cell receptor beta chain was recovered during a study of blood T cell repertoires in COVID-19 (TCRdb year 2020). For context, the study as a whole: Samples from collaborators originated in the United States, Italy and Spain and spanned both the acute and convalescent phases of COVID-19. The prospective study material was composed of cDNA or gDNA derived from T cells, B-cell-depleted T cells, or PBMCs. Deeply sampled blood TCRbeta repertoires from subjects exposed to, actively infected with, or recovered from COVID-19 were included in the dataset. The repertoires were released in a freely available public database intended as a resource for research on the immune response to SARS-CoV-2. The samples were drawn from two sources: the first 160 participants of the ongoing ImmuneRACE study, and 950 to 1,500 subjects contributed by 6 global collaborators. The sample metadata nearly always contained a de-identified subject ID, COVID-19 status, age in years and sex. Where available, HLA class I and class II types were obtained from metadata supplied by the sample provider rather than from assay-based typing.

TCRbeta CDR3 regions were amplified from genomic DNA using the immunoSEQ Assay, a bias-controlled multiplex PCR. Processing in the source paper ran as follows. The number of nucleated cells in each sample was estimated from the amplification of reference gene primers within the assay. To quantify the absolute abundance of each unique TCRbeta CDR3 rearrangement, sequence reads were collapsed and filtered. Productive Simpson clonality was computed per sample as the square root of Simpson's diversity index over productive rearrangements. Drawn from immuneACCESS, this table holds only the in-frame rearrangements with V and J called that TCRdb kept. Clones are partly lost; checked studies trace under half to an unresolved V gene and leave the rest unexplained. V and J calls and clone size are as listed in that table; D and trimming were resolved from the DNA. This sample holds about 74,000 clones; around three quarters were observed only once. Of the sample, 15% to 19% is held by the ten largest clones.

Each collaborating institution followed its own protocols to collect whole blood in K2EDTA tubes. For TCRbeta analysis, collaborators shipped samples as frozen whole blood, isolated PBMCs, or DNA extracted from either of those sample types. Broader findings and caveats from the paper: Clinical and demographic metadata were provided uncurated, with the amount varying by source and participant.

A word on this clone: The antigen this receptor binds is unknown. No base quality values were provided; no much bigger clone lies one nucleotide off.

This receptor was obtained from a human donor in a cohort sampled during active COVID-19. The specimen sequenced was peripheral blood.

The CDR3 amino acid sequence is: CASSRTGGSTNTEAFF. The bases are TGTGCCAGCAGCCGGACAGGGGGTAGCACGAACACTGAAGCTTTCTTT. The chain is made from TRBV7-6 and TRBJ1-1, with TRBD1 matching 10 junction bases. The germline V end is reduced by 5 bases and the J end by 1 base; junction bases left unmatched: 7. From cysteine to phenylalanine, the CDR3 is 16 amino acids long. Only CDR3 DNA remains: 48 bases, in frame from the first base. Per the germline V gene, SGHVS is the CDR1 and FNYEAQ is the CDR2.